This T cell receptor beta chain comes out of a study of blood T cell repertoires in COVID-19. About the study: Samples of COVID-19 (acute and convalescent) were obtained from the United States, Italy and Spain. T cells, B-cell-depleted T cells, or PBMCs provided the cDNA or gDNA that served as material.

Authors' data handling: Amplifying reference gene primers gave estimates of nucleated cell counts. Clones were read by immunoSEQ multiplex PCR, and TCRdb kept only the in-frame ones, dropping some. V, J and clone size reflect that table, while D and trimming were determined from the DNA. The profile shows a few hundred thousand clones, roughly 90% of them singletons. Looked up from germline, CDR1 is KGHSH and CDR2 is LQKENI. The CDR3 extends over 11 amino acids. Trimming left V 3 bases short and J 3 bases short, with 3 bases between. V gene TRBV18 combines with J gene TRBJ2-7; D remains unclear. The sequence came from a man aged 35 to 55 with acute or convalescent COVID-19. Sample: peripheral blood. Written as DNA, the CDR3 is TGTGCCAGCTCACCCAACTACGAGCAGTACTTC. Translated: CASSPNYEQYF.